The 19 T cell receptor beta chains given below trace back to one sample, sequenced in a study of cytotoxic CD8 clonotypes in ibrutinib-treated CLL. Sequencing was performed with immunoSEQ multiplex PCR; in TCRdb, only in-frame clones are kept and a portion is missing. The table lists fewer than 55,000 clones, around 52% of them singletons. The input for sequencing was PBMCs, taken after 24 months of ibrutinib treatment. These receptors were taken from a human donor with chronic lymphocytic leukemia.

This clone showed up just a few times. The gene calls are TRBV5-6 and TRBJ2-3; D gene ambiguous. The ends were cut back, 3 bases at V and 1 base at J, with 6 bases in the middle. Germline-derived CDR1 and CDR2 are SGHDT and YYEEEE. This CDR3 contains 13 residues. The DNA of the CDR3 is TGTGCCAGCAGCTCCCTAGGCACAGATACGCAGTATTTT. It specifies CASSSLGTDTQYF.

Concerning this clone itself: With a far larger clone one base away, a read error is the likely cause. Within the sample, other DNA sequences also encode this same CDR3. V usage is TRBV5-4 and J usage is TRBJ2-2, with D perhaps TRBD2 (6 bases). With 0 bases removed from V and 6 bases from J, the gap between germline ends came to 9 bases. The germline CDR1 and CDR2 sequences are SGHNT and YYREEE (reference sequence). The CDR3 has 14 amino acids. CDR3 residues: CASSLVPGAGELFF. CDR3 coding DNA: TGTGCCAGCAGCTTGGTTCCGGGGGCCGGGGAGCTGTTTTTT.

The V and J genes are TRBV5-1 and TRBJ2-5, with 7 bases that match TRBD2. V gave up 4 bases and J gave up 5 bases; unmatched junction bases: 5. The CDR3 length is 13 residues. CDR1 and CDR2 (germline): SGHRS, YFSETQ. This CDR3 is CASSPRGTETQYF. In nucleotides, the CDR3 is TGCGCCAGCAGCCCGCGGGGGACGGAGACCCAGTACTTC.

The table lists this clone with a few counts. V is TRBV19 and J is TRBJ2-1; 12 positions agree with TRBD2. The CDR3 has 16 residues. Germline V gene sequence: CDR1 LNHDA, CDR2 SQIVND (reference sequence). The ends lost 6 bases at V and 9 bases at J; junction bases unmatched: 12. In DNA, the CDR3 is TGTGCCAGTAGCCCACTACGACTAGCGGGGGAAATTGAGCAGTTCTTC. This codes for CASSPLRLAGEIEQFF.

The chain employs TRBV5-1 and TRBJ2-7; D is undetermined. V dropped 5 bases and J dropped 3 bases, with 6 bases sitting between them. In germline, CDR1 is SGHRS, CDR2 YFSETQ. The CDR3 is 11 amino acids. The DNA of the CDR3 is TGCGCCAGCAGTACAAACTACGAGCAGTACTTC. Translation gives CASSTNYEQYF.

The chain employs TRBV5-4 and TRBJ2-4, with TRBD1 matching over 9 bases. Germline lookup yields CDR1 SGHNT and CDR2 YYREEE (reference sequence). The CDR3 runs 15 residues. V trimming: 0 bases; J trimming: 12 bases; junction bases outside the gene matches: 10. DNA of the CDR3: TGTGCCAGCAGCTTGGGGGGGACAGGGAATTCCCCTCAGTACTTC. It specifies CASSLGGTGNSPQYF.

This chain uses TRBV19 with TRBJ1-5; D may be TRBD1 (6 bases). CDR1 is LNHDA and CDR2 is SQIVND in the germline V gene (reference sequence). This CDR3 spans 13 amino acids. V was clipped by 11 bases and J by 4 bases, with 15 bases between them. CDR3 protein: CALAQGLNQPQHF. The CDR3 DNA sequence: TGTGCCTTAGCCCAGGGGTTGAATCAGCCCCAGCATTTT.

This clone was seen a handful of times. The chain recombines TRBV4-1 with TRBJ1-1, with 9 nucleotides matching TRBD1. Germline-derived CDR1 and CDR2 are MGHRA and YSYEKL. The junction had 13 bases not matched to a gene; V was cut back by 0 bases and J by 8 bases. The CDR3 contains 17 residues. CDR3 sequence reads: CASSQDGGTGRDREAFF. The DNA for the CDR3 is TGCGCCAGCAGCCAAGATGGGGGGACAGGGAGGGATAGAGAAGCTTTCTTT.

The chain joins TRBV11-3 to TRBJ1-2; possibly TRBD1 for D (5 bases). The CDR3 covers 16 residues. Germline CDR1 is SGHNT and CDR2 is YENEEA. Deletions cut 8 bases from V and 2 bases from J, with 21 bases between. The CDR3 protein is CASALGRDRGNYGYTF. The CDR3 DNA sequence: TGTGCCAGCGCCCTGGGGAGGGACCGGGGCAACTATGGCTACACCTTC.

The chain carries TRBV4-1 and TRBJ2-7, with TRBD1 matching over 7 bases. Trimming at V came to 3 bases and at J to 3 bases, leaving 5 bases not matched to a gene. The CDR3 is 14 amino acids. In germline, CDR1 is MGHRA, CDR2 YSYEKL. The CDR3 region is CASSHYRGNYEQYF. The CDR3 bases are TGCGCCAGCAGCCACTACAGGGGAAACTACGAGCAGTACTTC.

This clone was seen a handful of times. The chain carries TRBV15 and TRBJ2-3; unclear D gene. The CDR3 is 12 amino acids. The germline gives CDR1 LNHNV, CDR2 YYDKDF (reference sequence). Trimming left V 5 bases short and J 6 bases short, with 9 bases between. CDR3 loop: CATSPGVDTQYF. In DNA form, the CDR3 reads TGTGCCACCAGCCCGGGCGTGGATACGCAGTATTTT.

The V gene is TRBV11-2, the J gene TRBJ2-5, with 8 bases lining up with TRBD2. The junction had 13 bases not matched to a gene; V was cut back by 1 base and J by 3 bases. The CDR3 consists of 18 residues. Germline V gene data show CDR1 as SGHAT and CDR2 as FQNNGV. The CDR3 loop reads CASSLGQGGVAGKETQYF. DNA of the CDR3: TGTGCCAGCAGCTTAGGGCAGGGCGGGGTAGCGGGGAAAGAGACCCAGTACTTC.

The V call is TRBV6-4, the J call TRBJ1-1; 8 bases are a match to TRBD1. Germline V gene lookup returns CDR1 MRHNA and CDR2 SNTAGT. The J segment lost 0 bases and the V segment lost 6 bases, leaving 12 bases of the junction unmatched. The CDR3 has 17 residues. The CDR3 sequence is CASSRVGTGNMNTEAFF. CDR3 sequence (DNA): TGTGCCAGCAGCCGGGTGGGGACAGGAAACATGAACACTGAAGCTTTCTTT.

This clone was seen a handful of times. The chain has TRBV2 and TRBJ1-2; unclear D gene. Deletions cut 5 bases from V and 4 bases from J, with 14 bases between. CDR1 is SNHLY, CDR2 FYNNEI, per germline. This CDR3 contains 14 residues. CDR3 loop: CASSRNPAGYGYTF. CDR3 in DNA: TGTGCCAGCAGTCGGAACCCGGCCGGCTATGGCTACACCTTC.

This clone has a handful of counts. The CDR3 protein is CASSKGAWTGALYGYTF. CDR3 coding DNA: TGTGCCAGCAGCAAAGGGGCCTGGACAGGGGCCCTCTATGGCTACACCTTC. The chain carries TRBV21-1 and TRBJ1-2; no DNA check was done on the table's D call, TRBD1. TRBV21-1 is a pseudogene segment. This CDR3 spans 17 amino acids.

V usage is TRBV15 and J usage is TRBJ2-1; 7 bases are shared with TRBD1. CDR1 is LNHNV, CDR2 YYDKDF, per germline (reference sequence). The CDR3 runs to 13 residues. Trimming took 3 bases from V and 5 from J; bases not matched to a gene: 1. CDR3 amino acids: CATSRDRNNEQFF. For the CDR3, the DNA is TGTGCCACCAGCAGGGACAGGAACAATGAGCAGTTCTTC.

The J gene is TRBJ2-4, the V gene TRBV11-2; 7 bases are a match to TRBD2. CDR3 length: 17 residues. Germline assignment: CDR1 SGHAT and CDR2 FQNNGV. The ends lost 8 bases at V and 3 bases at J; junction bases unmatched: 16. CDR3 protein: CASGIFPGGSGKNIQYF. The DNA of the CDR3 is TGTGCCAGCGGAATCTTCCCGGGGGGAAGCGGCAAAAACATTCAGTACTTC.

This clone was seen a few times. The rearrangement uses TRBV19 and TRBJ2-3; D remains unclear. In germline, CDR1 is LNHDA, CDR2 SQIVND (reference sequence). The CDR3 consists of 13 residues. Trimming cost V 3 bases and J 14 bases, with 18 bases left between them. The CDR3 sequence: CASSIDTMAPLYF. As DNA, the CDR3 is TGTGCCAGTAGTATTGACACCATGGCCCCCCTGTATTTT.

The rearrangement joins TRBV4-2 to TRBJ2-7, with 9 bases that match TRBD1. The CDR3 is made up of 15 amino acids. V lost 4 bases and J lost 2; bases outside the gene matches: 6. Germline assignment: CDR1 LGHNA and CDR2 YNFKEQ. Here the CDR3 DNA reads TGTGCCAGCAGCCCAAGGGACAGGGCAACCTACGAGCAGTACTTC. Residues: CASSPRDRATYEQYF.